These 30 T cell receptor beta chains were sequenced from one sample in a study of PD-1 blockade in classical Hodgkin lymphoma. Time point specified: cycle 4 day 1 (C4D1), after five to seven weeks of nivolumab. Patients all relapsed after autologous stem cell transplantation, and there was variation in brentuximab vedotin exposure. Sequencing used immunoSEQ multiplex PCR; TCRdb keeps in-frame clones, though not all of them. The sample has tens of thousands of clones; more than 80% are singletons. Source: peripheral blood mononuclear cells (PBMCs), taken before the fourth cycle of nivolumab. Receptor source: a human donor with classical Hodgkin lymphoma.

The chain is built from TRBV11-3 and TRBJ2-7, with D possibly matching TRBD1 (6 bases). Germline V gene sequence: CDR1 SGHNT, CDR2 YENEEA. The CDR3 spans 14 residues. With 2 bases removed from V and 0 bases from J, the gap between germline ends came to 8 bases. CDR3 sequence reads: CASSLTGSSYEQYF. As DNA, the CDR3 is TGTGCCAGCAGCTTAACAGGGTCCTCCTACGAGCAGTACTTC.

As DNA, the CDR3 is TGTGCCTGGAGTGAGGTTTGGGGCCAGGGGAATTCACCCCTCCACTTT. This gives the protein CAWSEVWGQGNSPLHF. V is TRBV30 and J is TRBJ1-6; D perhaps matches TRBD1 (6 bases). From germline, CDR1 is GTSNPN and CDR2 SVGIG (reference sequence). This CDR3 is built from 16 residues. V was trimmed by 1 base and J by 7 bases, leaving 17 bases between them.

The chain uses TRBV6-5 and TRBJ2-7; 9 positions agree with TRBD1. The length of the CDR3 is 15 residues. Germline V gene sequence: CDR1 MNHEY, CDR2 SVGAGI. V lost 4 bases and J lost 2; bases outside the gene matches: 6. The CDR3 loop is CASSLSGTGTYEQYF. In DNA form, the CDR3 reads TGTGCCAGCAGTTTATCCGGGACAGGGACCTACGAGCAGTACTTC.

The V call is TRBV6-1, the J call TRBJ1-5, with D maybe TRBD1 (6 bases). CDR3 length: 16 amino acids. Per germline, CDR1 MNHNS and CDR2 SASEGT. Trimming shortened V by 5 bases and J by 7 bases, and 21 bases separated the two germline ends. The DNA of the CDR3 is TGTGCCAGCAGTCAAGGGGGGCTAAACCGTGGACAGCCCCAGCATTTT. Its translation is CASSQGGLNRGQPQHF.

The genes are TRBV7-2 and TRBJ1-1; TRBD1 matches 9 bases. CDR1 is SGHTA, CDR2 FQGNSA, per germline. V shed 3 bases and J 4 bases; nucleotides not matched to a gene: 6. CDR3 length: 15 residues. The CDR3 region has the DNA TGTGCCAGCAGCTTGATAGGGACAGGGAGCACTGAAGCTTTCTTT. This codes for CASSLIGTGSTEAFF.

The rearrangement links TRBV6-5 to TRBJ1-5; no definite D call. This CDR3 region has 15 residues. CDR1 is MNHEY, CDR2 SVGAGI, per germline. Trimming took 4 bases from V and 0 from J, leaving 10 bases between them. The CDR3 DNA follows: TGTGCCAGCAGTTTCCGTAAATATAGCAATCAGCCCCAGCATTTT. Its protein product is CASSFRKYSNQPQHF.

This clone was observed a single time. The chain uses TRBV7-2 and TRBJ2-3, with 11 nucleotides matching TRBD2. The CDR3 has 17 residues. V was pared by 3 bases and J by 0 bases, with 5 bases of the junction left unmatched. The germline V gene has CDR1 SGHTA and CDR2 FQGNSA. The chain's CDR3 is CASSFRTSGGSTDTQYF. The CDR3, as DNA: TGTGCCAGCAGCTTCCGAACTAGCGGGGGTAGCACAGATACGCAGTATTTT.

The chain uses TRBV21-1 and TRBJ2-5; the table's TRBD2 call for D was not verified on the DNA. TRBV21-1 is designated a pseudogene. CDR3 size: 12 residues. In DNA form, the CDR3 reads TGTGCCAGCGGCAAAGGGAGGGAGACCCAGTACTTC. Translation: CASGKGRETQYF.

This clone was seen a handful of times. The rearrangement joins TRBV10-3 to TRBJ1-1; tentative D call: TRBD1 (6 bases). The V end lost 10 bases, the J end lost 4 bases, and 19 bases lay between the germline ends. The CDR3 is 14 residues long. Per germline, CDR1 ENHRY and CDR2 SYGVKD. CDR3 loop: CATSMRGESTEAFF. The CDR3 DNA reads TGTGCCACCAGCATGAGGGGGGAGAGCACTGAAGCTTTCTTT.

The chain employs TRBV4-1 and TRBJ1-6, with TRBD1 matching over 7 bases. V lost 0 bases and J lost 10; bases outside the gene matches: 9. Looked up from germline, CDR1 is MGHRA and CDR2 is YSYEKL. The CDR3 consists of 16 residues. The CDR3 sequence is CASSQDRGQGGSPLHF. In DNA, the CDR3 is TGCGCCAGCAGCCAAGATAGGGGGCAGGGGGGATCACCCCTCCACTTT.

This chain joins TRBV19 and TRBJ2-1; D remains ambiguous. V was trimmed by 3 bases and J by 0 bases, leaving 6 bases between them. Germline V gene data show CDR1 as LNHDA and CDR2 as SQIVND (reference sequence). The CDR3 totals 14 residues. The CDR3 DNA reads TGTGCCAGTAGTATGCCAAGCTCCTACAATGAGCAGTTCTTC. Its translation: CASSMPSSYNEQFF.

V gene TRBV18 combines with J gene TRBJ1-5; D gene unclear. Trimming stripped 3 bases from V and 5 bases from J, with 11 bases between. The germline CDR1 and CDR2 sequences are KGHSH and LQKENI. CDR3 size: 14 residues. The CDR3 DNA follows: TGTGCCAGCTCACCCTCCTTCACGGATCAGCCCCAGCATTTT. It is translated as CASSPSFTDQPQHF.

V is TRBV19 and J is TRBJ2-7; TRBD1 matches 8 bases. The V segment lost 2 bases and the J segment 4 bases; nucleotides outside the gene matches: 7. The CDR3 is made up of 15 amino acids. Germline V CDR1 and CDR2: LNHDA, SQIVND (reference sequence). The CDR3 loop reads CASSIQGARNYEQYF. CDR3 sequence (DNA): TGTGCCAGTAGTATACAGGGGGCGAGGAATTACGAGCAGTACTTC.

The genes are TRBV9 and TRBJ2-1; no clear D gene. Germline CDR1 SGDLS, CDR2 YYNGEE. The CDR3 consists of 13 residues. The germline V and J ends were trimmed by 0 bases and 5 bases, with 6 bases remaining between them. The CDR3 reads CASSVADDNEQFF. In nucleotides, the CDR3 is TGTGCCAGCAGCGTAGCTGACGACAATGAGCAGTTCTTC.

CDR3 in amino acids: CASSPPARTLETQYF. The CDR3 nucleotides are TGTGCCAGCTCACCACCGGCCAGAACTCTCGAGACCCAGTACTTC. The genes are TRBV18 and TRBJ2-5; D unresolved. The CDR3 loop spans 15 amino acids. Between the trimmed V and J ends, which lost 0 bases and 5 bases, there was a span of 13 bases. Per germline, CDR1 KGHSH and CDR2 LQKENI.

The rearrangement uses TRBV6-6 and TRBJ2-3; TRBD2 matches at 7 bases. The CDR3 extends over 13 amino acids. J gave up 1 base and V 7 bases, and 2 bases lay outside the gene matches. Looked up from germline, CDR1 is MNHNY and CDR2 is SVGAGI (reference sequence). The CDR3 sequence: CASTGLGTDTQYF. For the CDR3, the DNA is TGTGCCAGCACCGGACTAGGCACAGATACGCAGTATTTT.

The chain's CDR3 is CASSLSGYEQYF. Written as DNA, the CDR3 is TGTGCCAGCAGCTTAAGCGGCTACGAGCAGTACTTC. The J gene is TRBJ2-7, the V gene TRBV7-6; D may be TRBD2 (5 bases). With 2 bases removed from V and 3 bases from J, the gap between germline ends came to 5 bases. From germline, CDR1 is SGHVS and CDR2 FNYEAQ. The CDR3 consists of 12 residues.

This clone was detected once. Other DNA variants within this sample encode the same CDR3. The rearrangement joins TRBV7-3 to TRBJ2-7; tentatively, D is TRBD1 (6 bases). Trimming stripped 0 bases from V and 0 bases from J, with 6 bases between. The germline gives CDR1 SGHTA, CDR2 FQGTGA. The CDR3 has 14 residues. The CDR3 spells CASSLTDSSYEQYF. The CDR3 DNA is TGTGCCAGCAGCTTAACGGACAGCTCCTACGAGCAGTACTTC.

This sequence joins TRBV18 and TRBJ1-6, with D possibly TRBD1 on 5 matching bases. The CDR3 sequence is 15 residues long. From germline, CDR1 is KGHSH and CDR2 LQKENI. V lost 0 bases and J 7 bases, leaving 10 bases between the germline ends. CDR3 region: CASSPPRGSNSPLHF. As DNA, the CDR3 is TGTGCCAGCTCACCACCACGGGGGAGCAATTCACCCCTCCACTTT. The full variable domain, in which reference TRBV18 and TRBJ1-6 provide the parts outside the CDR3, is NAGVMQNPRHLVRRRGQEARLRCSPMKGHSHVYWYRQLPEEGLKFMVYLQKENIIDESGMPKERFSAEFPKEGPSILRIQQVVRGDSAAYFCASSPPRGSNSPLHFGNGTRLTVT.

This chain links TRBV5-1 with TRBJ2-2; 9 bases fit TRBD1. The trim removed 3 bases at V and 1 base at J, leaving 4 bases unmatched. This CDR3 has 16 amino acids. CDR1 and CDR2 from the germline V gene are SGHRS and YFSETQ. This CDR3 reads CASSSGQGRNTGELFF. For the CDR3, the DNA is TGCGCCAGCAGCTCGGGACAGGGCAGGAACACCGGGGAGCTGTTTTTT.

This CDR3 is CASSDSGGATGELFF. The CDR3 nucleotides read TGTGCCAGCAGCGATAGCGGGGGAGCTACCGGGGAGCTGTTTTTT. The chain uses TRBV7-2 and TRBJ2-2, with 9 positions matching TRBD2. V lost 5 bases, J lost 5 bases, and 6 bases stayed unmatched. Germline V gene sequence: CDR1 SGHTA, CDR2 FQGNSA. This CDR3 spans 15 amino acids.

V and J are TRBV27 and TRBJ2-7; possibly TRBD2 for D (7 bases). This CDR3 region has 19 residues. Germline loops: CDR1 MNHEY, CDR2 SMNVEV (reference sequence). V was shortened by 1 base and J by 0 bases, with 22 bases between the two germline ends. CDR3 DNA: TGTGCCAGCAGTTTATGGTTTGGTGGGGGGGCACCCGACTCCTACGAGCAGTACTTC. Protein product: CASSLWFGGGAPDSYEQYF.

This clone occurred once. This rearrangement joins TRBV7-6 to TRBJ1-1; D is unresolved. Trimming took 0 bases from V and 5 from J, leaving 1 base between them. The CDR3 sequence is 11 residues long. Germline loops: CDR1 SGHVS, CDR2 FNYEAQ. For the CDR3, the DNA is TGTGCCAGCAGCTTAGCTACTGAAGCTTTCTTT. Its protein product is CASSLATEAFF.

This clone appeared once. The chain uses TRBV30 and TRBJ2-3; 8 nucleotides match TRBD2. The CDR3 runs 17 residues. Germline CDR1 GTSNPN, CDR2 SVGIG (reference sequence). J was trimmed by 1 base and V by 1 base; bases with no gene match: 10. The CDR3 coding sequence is TGTGCCTGGAGTGGAGGGAAACGGGGGGGCCGCACAGATACGCAGTATTTT. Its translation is CAWSGGKRGGRTDTQYF.

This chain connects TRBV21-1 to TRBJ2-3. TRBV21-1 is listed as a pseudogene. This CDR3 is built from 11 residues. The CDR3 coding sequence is TGCCCGGTCCAGTTGGGAGATACGCAGTATTTT. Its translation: CPVQLGDTQYF.

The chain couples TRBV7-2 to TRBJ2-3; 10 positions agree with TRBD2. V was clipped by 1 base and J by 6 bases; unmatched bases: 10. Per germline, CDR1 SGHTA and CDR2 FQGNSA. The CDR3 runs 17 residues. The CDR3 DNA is TGTGCCAGCAGCTTAGGCCCTAGCGGGAGTACTTTGGATACGCAGTATTTT. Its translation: CASSLGPSGSTLDTQYF. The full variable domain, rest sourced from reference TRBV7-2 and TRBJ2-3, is GAGVSQSPSNKVTEKGKDVELRCDPISGHTALYWYRQSLGQGLEFLIYFQGNSAPDKSGLPSDRFSAERTGGSVSTLTIQRTQQEDSAVYLCASSLGPSGSTLDTQYFGPGTRLTVL.

CDR3 in amino acids: CAWNRGFGYTF. The CDR3 DNA sequence: TGTGCCTGGAACAGGGGTTTTGGCTACACCTTC. The V call is TRBV30, the J call TRBJ1-2, with 7 bases lining up with TRBD1. Germline V gene lookup returns CDR1 GTSNPN and CDR2 SVGIG (reference sequence). V lost 4 bases, J lost 7 bases, and 3 bases stayed unmatched. This CDR3 spans 11 amino acids.

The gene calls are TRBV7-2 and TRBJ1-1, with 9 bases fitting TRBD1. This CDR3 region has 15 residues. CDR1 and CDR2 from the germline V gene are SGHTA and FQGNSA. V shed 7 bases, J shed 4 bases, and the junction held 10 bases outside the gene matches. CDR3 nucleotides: TGTGCCAGCAAGCTACAGGGGGCCTCTTCCACTGAAGCTTTCTTT. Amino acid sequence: CASKLQGASSTEAFF.

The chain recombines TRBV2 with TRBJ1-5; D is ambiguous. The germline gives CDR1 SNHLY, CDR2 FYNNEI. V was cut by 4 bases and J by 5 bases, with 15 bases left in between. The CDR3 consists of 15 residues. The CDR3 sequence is CASSVSSGAHQPQHF. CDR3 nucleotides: TGTGCCAGCAGTGTCAGTTCGGGAGCCCATCAGCCCCAGCATTTT.

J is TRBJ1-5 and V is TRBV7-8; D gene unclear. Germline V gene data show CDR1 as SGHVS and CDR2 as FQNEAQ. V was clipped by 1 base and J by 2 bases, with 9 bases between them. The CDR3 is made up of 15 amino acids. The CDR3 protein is CASSLGRQGNQPQHF. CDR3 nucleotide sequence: TGTGCCAGCAGCTTAGGGCGGCAGGGCAATCAGCCCCAGCATTTT.